The T cell receptor beta chain described here comes from a study of sequential checkpoint blockade in melanoma. Treatment indicated: randomized to nivolumab then ipilimumab (arm A) or the reverse (arm B). Data came from immunoSEQ multiplex PCR; TCRdb stores just in-frame clones and leaves some out. The sample carries about 5,600 clones, roughly 53% recorded once. This clone was detected a few times. The CDR3 loop spans 16 amino acids. Germline V gene data show CDR1 as MRHNA and CDR2 as SNTAGT. Trimming at V came to 4 bases and at J to 4 bases, leaving 8 bases not matched to a gene. This clonotype originated in a human donor with melanoma. The sequences come from CD8+ T cells sorted from blood (inferred from file names), collected from a patient given nivolumab and ipilimumab in sequence. The V gene is TRBV6-4, the J gene TRBJ2-3, with 10 bases aligning to TRBD2. CDR3 DNA sequence: TGTGCCAGCAGTGGGCTAGCGGGGGCCGGGGCAGATACGCAGTATTTT. Translated, it gives CASSGLAGAGADTQYF.